The rows below give T cell receptor beta chains drawn from one sample of a study of shared T cell receptors in the human thymus. TCRdb's copy holds only in-frame clones and misses some; the assay was immunoSEQ multiplex PCR. This table holds over 350,000 clones, over 90% found once. Sequencing input: thymocytes. Receptors were obtained from a human donor. CDR3s leave out the opening cysteine and the closing phenylalanine or tryptophan. The size entry is marked missing in some rows and otherwise reads once, few, many or a size class.

j_call: TRBJ2-3
clone_size: NA
v_call: TRBV5-1
cdr3_aa: ASSHRWKREGRDTQY

j_call: TRBJ2-3
clone_size: NA
v_call: TRBV28
cdr3_aa: ASSLTSGTDTQY

j_call: TRBJ1-5
clone_size: few
v_call: TRBV18
cdr3_aa: ASSPGDSNQPQH

j_call: TRBJ2-7
clone_size: NA
v_call: TRBV5-4
cdr3_aa: ASSSPYFSTGGSSYEQY

j_call: TRBJ2-2
clone_size: NA
v_call: TRBV5-1
cdr3_aa: ASSFSPVTGGPGELF

j_call: TRBJ2-5
clone_size: NA
v_call: TRBV12-5
cdr3_aa: ASGQGLAGVETQY

j_call: TRBJ2-7
clone_size: NA
v_call: TRBV28
cdr3_aa: ASSTGGEQY

j_call: TRBJ2-7
clone_size: NA
v_call: TRBV29-1
cdr3_aa: SVEDYPGSSSYEQY

j_call: TRBJ1-2
clone_size: once
v_call: TRBV11-2
cdr3_aa: ASSLREQGANYGYT

j_call: TRBJ2-5
clone_size: NA
v_call: TRBV28
cdr3_aa: ASSQGLLWWAQY

j_call: TRBJ1-3
clone_size: NA
v_call: TRBV7-2
cdr3_aa: ASRRAPLPGPSGNTIY

j_call: TRBJ2-1
clone_size: NA
v_call: TRBV15
cdr3_aa: ATSTRGRFLSSYNEQF

j_call: TRBJ1-1
clone_size: NA
v_call: TRBV10-3
cdr3_aa: AISHTEAF

j_call: TRBJ1-5
clone_size: NA
v_call: TRBV19
cdr3_aa: ASSVGTGGQPQH

j_call: TRBJ1-4
clone_size: NA
v_call: TRBV4-1
cdr3_aa: ASSQVGEKLF

j_call: TRBJ1-1
clone_size: once
v_call: TRBV29-1
cdr3_aa: SVLGRSNTEAF

j_call: TRBJ2-2
clone_size: NA
v_call: TRBV4-2
cdr3_aa: ASSQERVATGELF

j_call: TRBJ2-3
clone_size: NA
v_call: TRBV29-1
cdr3_aa: SVGHNSTDTQY

j_call: TRBJ1-5
clone_size: NA
v_call: TRBV27
cdr3_aa: ASSLGQATNQPQH

j_call: TRBJ2-1
clone_size: NA
v_call: TRBV11-2
cdr3_aa: ASSATGHAPPYNEQF

j_call: TRBJ2-1
clone_size: NA
v_call: TRBV14
cdr3_aa: ASSQAAEVYNEQF

j_call: TRBJ1-1
clone_size: NA
v_call: TRBV4-2
cdr3_aa: ASSQYLGSPEAF